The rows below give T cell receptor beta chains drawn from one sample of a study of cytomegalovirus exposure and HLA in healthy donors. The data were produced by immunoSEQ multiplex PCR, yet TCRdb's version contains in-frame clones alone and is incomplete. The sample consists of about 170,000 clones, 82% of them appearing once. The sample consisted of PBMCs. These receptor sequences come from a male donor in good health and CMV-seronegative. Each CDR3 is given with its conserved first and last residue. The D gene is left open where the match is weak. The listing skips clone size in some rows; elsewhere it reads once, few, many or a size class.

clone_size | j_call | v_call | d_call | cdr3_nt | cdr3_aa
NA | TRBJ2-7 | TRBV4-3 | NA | TGCGCCAGCAGCCAAGCAGGGGGGAAATACGAGCAGTACTTC | CASSQAGGKYEQYF
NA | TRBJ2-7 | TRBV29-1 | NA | TGCAGCGTGGGGGCCTCCCCGATATTCGGGGACCCAAAAGATGCCCCCGGAAACTTC | CSVGASPIFGDPKDAPGNF
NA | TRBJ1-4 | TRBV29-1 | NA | TGCAGCGAAGCCTGCTGGGGCAGGGCCCTGTTTTTT | CSEACWGRALFF
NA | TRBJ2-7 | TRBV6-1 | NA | TGTGCCAGCAGTGCTGTTAGACTCTACGAGCAGTACTTC | CASSAVRLYEQYF
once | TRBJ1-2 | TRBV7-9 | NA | TGTGCCAGCAGCTTATTGGCAGGGGACGGCTACACCTTC | CASSLLAGDGYTF
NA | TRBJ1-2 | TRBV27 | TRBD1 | TGTGCCAGCAGGGGACAGGGCACTCCAGGTTTTGGCTACACCTTC | CASRGQGTPGFGYTF
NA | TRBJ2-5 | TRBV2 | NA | TGTGCCAGAAGTGGAGGGCCCAGGGGTATGGAGACCCAGTACTTC | CARSGGPRGMETQYF
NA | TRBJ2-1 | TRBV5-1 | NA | TGCGCCAGCAGCTTAGGGGCGTCTTCCAATGAGCAGTTCTTC | CASSLGASSNEQFF
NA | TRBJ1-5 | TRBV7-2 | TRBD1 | TGTGCCAGCAGCTTAGCGGGTCGACAGGGGGGTAACAATCAGCCCCAGCATTTT | CASSLAGRQGGNNQPQHF
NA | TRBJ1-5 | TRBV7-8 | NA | TGTGCCAGCAGCTCCGGAACCGGGAAGGGGGGCAATCAGCCCCAGCATTTT | CASSSGTGKGGNQPQHF
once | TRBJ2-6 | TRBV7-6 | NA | TGTGCCAGCAGCTTAGGGAGGGCCGACTCTGGGGCCAACGTCCTGACTTTC | CASSLGRADSGANVLTF
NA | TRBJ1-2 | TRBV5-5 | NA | TGTGCCAGCAGCTTGGAGGCCAGGTCATATCATGGCTACACCTTC | CASSLEARSYHGYTF
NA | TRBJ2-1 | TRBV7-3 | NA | TGTGCCAGCAGCTTATTGGCGGGTGACTACTACAATGAGCAGTTCTTC | CASSLLAGDYYNEQFF
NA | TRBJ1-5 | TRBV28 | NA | TGTGCCAGCAGTCAAGGGGGACCCCAGCATTTT | CASSQGGPQHF
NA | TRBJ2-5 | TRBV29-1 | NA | TGCAGCGTTGAGGGCAGGGTGGGGACCCAGTACTTC | CSVEGRVGTQYF
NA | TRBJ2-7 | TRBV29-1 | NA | TGCAGCGTTGAAGTCAGCGTAAACGTTGGGCAGTACTTC | CSVEVSVNVGQYF
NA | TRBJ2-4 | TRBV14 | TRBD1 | TGTGCCAGCAGCCGGACCGGGACAGGGAGGGCCAAAAACATTCAGTACTTC | CASSRTGTGRAKNIQYF
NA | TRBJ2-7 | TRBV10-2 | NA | TGCGCCAGCAGTGACCCCGGGACATCTTACGAGCAGTACTTC | CASSDPGTSYEQYF
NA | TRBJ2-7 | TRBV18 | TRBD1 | TGTGCCAGCTCACCGCAGGGACAGGGGGTCGACGAGCAGTACTTC | CASSPQGQGVDEQYF
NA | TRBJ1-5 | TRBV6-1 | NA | TGTGCCAGCAGTCAGGGGTTCAATCAGCCCCAGCATTTT | CASSQGFNQPQHF
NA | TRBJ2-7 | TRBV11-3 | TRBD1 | TGTGCCAGCAGCCCCGGGACAGGACCCTACGAGCAGTACTTC | CASSPGTGPYEQYF
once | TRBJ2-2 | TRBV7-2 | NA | TGTGCCAGCAGCCGGTCGGGGTCTCGGGGCGGGGAGCTGTTTTTT | CASSRSGSRGGELFF
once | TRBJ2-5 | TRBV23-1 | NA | TGCGCCAGCAGTCACAAGGAGCAAGAGACCCAGTACTTC | CASSHKEQETQYF
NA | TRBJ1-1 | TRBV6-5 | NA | TGTGCCAGCAGTTACTCCCCAGGCCGTGAAGCTTTCTTT | CASSYSPGREAFF
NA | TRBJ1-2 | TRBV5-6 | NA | TGTGCCAGCAGCCCGATGGGGGCGGGCTATGGCTACACCTTC | CASSPMGAGYGYTF
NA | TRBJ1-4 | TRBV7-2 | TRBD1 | TGTGCCAGCAGCACCAAGACAGGGGGCAATGAAAAACTGTTTTTT | CASSTKTGGNEKLFF